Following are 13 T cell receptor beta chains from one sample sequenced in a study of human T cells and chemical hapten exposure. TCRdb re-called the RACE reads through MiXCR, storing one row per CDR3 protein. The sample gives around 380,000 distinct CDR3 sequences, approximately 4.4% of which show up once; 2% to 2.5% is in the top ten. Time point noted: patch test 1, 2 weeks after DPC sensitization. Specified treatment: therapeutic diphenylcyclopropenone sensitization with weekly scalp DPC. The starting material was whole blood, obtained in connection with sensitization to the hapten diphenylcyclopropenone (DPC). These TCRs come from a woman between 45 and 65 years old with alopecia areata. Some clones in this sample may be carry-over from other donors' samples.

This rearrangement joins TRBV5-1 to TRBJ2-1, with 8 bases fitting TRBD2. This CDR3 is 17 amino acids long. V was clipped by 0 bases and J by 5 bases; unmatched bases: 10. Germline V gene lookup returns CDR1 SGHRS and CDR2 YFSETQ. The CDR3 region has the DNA TGCGCCAGCAGCTTGGAGGAGCGGGGGCCCAAACACAATGAGCAGTTCTTC. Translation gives CASSLEERGPKHNEQFF. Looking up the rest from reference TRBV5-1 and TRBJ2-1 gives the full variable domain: KAGVTQTPRYLIKTRGQQVTLSCSPISGHRSVSWYQQTPGQGLQFLFEYFSETQRNKGNFPGRFSGRQFSNSRSEMNVSTLELGDSALYLCASSLEERGPKHNEQFFGPGTRLTVL.

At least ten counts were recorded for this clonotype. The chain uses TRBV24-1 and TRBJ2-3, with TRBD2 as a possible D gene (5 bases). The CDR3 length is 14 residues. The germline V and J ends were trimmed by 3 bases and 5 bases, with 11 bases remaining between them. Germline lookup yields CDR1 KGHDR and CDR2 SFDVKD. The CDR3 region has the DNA TGTGCCACCAGTGATCTACGTGCGGGAGATACGCAGTATTTT. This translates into CATSDLRAGDTQYF.

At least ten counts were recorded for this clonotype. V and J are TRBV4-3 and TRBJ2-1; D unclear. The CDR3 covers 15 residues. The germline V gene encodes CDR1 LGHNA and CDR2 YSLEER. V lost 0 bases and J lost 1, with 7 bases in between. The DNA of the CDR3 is TGCGCCAGCAGCCAAGATCAGCAGTCCTACAATGAGCAGTTCTTC. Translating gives CASSQDQQSYNEQFF.

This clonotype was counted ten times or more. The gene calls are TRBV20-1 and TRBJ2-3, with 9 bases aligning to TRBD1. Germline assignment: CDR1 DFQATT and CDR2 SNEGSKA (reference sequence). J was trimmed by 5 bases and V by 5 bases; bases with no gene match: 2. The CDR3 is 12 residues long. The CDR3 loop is CSAGQGIDTQYF. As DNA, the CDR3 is TGCAGTGCTGGACAGGGGATAGATACGCAGTATTTT.

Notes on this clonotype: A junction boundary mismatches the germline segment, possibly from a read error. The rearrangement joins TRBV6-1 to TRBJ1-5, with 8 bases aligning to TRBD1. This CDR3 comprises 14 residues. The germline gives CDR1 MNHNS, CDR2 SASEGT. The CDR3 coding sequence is TGTGCCAGCAGCGCCGGGACAGGCGCTCAGCCCCAGCATTTC. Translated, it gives CASSAGTGAQPQHF.

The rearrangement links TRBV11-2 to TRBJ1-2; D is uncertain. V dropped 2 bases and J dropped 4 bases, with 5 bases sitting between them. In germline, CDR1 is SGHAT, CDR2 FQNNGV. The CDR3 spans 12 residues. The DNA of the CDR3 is TGTGCCAGCAGCTTACAATTCTATGGCTACACCTTC. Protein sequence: CASSLQFYGYTF.

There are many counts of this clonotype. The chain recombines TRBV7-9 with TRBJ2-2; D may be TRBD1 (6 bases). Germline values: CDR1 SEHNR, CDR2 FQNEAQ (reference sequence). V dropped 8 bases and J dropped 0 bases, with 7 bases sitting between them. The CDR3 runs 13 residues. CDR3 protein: CASGQTNTGELFF. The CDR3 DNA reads TGTGCCAGCGGACAGACGAACACCGGGGAGCTGTTTTTT.

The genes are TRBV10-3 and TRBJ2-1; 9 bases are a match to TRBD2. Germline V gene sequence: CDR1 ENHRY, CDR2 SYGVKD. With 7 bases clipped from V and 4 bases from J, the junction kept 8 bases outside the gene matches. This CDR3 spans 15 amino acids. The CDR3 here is CAITLAGVGYNEQFF. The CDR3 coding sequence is TGTGCCATCACTTTAGCGGGGGTGGGTTACAATGAGCAGTTCTTC.

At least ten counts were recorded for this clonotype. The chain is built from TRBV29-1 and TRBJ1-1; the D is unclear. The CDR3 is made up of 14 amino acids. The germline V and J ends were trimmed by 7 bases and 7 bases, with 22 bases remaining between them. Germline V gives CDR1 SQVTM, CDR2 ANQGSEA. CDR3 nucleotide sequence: TGCAGCGCCGAGCCGCCAAGCCGACGGAGTGAAGCTTTCTTT. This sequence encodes CSAEPPSRRSEAFF.

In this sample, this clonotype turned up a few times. Here the CDR3 reads CASSHPGLRSAIEQFF. The CDR3 DNA is TGTGCCAGCAGTCACCCGGGACTAAGGAGCGCAATTGAGCAGTTCTTC. The chain couples TRBV12-3 or TRBV12-4 to TRBJ2-1; 7 positions match TRBD2. V dropped 5 bases and J dropped 9; count of bases not matched to a gene: 16. This CDR3 is 16 amino acids long.

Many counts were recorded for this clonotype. The CDR3 here is CSAAWTGGSTGELFF. In nucleotides, the CDR3 is TGCAGCGCGGCATGGACAGGCGGTTCTACCGGGGAGCTGTTTTTT. The chain combines TRBV29-1 with TRBJ2-2; 7 nucleotides line up with TRBD1. The germline CDR1 and CDR2 sequences are SQVTM and ANQGSEA. V gave up 7 bases and J gave up 5 bases; unmatched junction bases: 13. This CDR3 region has 15 residues.

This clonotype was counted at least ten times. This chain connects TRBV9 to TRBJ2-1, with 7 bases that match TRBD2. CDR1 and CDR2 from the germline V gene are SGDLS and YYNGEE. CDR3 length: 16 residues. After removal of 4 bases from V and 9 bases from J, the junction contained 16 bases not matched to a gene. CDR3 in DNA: TGTGCCAGCAGCCCCCCGTGGACGGGAGGACGAGCTGAGCAGTTCTTC. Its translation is CASSPPWTGGRAEQFF. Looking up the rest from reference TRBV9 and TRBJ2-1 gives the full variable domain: DSGVTQTPKHLITATGQRVTLRCSPRSGDLSVYWYQQSLDQGLQFLIQYYNGEERAKGNILERFSAQQFPDLHSELNLSSLELGDSALYFCASSPPWTGGRAEQFFGPGTRLTVL.

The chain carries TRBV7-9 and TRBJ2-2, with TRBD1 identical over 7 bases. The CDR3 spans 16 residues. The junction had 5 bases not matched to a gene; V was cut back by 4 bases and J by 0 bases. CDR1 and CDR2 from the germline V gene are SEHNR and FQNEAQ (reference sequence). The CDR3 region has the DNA TGTGCCAGCAGCTCGACCGGGACAGCGAACACCGGGGAGCTGTTTTTT. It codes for CASSSTGTANTGELFF.